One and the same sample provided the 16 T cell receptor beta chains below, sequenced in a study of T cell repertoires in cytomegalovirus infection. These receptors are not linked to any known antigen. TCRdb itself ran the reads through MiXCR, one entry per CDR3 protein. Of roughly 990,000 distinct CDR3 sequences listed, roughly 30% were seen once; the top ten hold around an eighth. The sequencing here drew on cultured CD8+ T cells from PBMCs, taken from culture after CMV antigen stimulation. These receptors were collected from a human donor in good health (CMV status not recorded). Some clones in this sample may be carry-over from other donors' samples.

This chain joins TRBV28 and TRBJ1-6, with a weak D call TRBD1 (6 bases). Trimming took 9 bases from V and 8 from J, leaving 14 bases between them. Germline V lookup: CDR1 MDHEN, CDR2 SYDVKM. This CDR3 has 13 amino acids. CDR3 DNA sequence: TGTGCCAGTCAGGGGTGGGGGGATTCACCCCTCCACTTT. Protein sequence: CASQGWGDSPLHF.

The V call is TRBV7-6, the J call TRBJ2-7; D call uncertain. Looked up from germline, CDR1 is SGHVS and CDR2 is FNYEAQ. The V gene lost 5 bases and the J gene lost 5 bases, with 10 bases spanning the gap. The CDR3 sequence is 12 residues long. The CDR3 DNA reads TGTGCCAGCAGCCTATACGGCCACGAGCAGTACTTC. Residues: CASSLYGHEQYF. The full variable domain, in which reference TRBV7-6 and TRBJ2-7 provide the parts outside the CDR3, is GAGVSQSPRYKVTKRGQDVALRCDPISGHVSLYWYRQALGQGPEFLTYFNYEAQQDKSGLPNDRFSAERPEGSISTLTIQRTEQRDSAMYRCASSLYGHEQYFGPGTRLTVT.

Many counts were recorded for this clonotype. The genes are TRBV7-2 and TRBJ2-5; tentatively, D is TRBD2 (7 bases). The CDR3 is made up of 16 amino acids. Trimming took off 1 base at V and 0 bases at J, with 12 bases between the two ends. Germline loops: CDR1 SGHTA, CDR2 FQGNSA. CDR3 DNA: TGTGCCAGCAGCTTAGACGGGGGGCCGTACCAAGAGACCCAGTACTTC. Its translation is CASSLDGGPYQETQYF.

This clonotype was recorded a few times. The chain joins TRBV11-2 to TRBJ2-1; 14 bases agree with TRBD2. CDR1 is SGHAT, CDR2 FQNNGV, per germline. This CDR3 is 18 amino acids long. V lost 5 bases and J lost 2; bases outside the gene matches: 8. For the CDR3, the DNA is TGTGCCAGCAGCCCCACCTGGACTAGCGGGGGGACCTACAATGAGCAGTTCTTC. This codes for CASSPTWTSGGTYNEQFF.

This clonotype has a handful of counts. DNA of the CDR3: TGCGCCAGCAGCCAAGATCTTGAGGCAGCTAATTCACCCCTCCACTTT. It translates to CASSQDLEAANSPLHF. The V gene is TRBV4-1, the J gene TRBJ1-6; no clear D gene. The CDR3 consists of 16 residues. The ends were cut back, 0 bases at V and 6 bases at J, with 12 bases in the middle. The germline CDR1 and CDR2 sequences are MGHRA and YSYEKL.

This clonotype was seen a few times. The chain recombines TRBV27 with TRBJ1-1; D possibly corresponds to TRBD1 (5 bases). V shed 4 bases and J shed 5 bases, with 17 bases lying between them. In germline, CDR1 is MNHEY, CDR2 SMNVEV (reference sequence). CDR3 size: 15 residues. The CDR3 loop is CASSSAPGTGTEAFF. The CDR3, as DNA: TGTGCCAGCAGTTCCGCGCCCGGGACGGGAACTGAAGCTTTCTTT.

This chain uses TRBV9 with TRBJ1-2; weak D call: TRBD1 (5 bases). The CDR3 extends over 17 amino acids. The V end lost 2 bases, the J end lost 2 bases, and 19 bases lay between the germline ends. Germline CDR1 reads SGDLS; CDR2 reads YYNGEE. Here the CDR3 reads CASSVASLGPRNYGYTF. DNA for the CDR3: TGTGCCAGCAGCGTCGCCTCCCTGGGGCCGCGGAACTATGGCTACACCTTC.

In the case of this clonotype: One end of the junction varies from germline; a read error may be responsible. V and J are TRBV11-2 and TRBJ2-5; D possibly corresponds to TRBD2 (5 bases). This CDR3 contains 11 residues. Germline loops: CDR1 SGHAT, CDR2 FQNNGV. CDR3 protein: CVSTEGETQYF. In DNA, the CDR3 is TGTGTCAGCACCGAGGGAGAGACCCAGTACTTC.

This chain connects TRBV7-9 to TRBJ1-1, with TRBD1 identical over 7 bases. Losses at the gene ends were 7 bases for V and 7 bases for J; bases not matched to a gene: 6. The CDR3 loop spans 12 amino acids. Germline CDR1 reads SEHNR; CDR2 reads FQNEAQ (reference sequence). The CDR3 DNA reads TGTGCCAGCACCCCGACAGGGAATGAAGCTTTCTTT. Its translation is CASTPTGNEAFF.

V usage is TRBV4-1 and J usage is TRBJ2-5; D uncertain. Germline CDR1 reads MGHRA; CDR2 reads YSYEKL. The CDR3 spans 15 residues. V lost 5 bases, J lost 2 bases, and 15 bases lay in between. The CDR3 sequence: CASSENRAGQETQYF. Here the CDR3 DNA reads TGCGCCAGCAGCGAAAACCGGGCAGGACAAGAGACCCAGTACTTC.

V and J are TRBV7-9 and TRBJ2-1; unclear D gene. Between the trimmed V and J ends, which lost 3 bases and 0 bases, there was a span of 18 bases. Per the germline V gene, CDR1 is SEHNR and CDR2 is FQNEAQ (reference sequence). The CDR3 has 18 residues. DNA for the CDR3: TGTGCCAGCAGCTTTCCACGCATAACCACAAGCTCCTACAATGAGCAGTTCTTC. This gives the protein CASSFPRITTSSYNEQFF.

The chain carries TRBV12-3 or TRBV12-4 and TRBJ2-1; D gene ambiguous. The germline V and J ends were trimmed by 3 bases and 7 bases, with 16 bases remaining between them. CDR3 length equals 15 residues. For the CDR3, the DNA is TGTGCCAGCAGTTTGGGGAACCCCTCTGCGAATGAGCAGTTCTTC. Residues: CASSLGNPSANEQFF.

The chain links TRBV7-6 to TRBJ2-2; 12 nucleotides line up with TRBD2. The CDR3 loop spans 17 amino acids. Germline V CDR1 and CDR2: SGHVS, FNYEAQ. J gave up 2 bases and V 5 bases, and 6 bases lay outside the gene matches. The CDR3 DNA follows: TGTGCCAGCAGCCCGACTAGCGGGGGCCCTAACACCGGGGAGCTGTTTTTT. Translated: CASSPTSGGPNTGELFF.

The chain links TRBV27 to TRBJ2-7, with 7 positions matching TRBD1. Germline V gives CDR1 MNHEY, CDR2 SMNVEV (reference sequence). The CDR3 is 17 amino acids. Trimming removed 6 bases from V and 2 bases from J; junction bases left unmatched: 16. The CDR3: CASSSRQGTKGTYEQYV. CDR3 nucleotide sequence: TGTGCCAGCAGCAGTCGACAGGGAACAAAGGGGACCTACGAGCAGTACGTC.

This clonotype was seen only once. The CDR3 sequence: CASSHGRGQGYTF. The CDR3 DNA is TGTGCCAGTAGTCACGGCAGGGGCCAAGGCTACACCTTC. The chain couples TRBV19 to TRBJ1-2; TRBD1 is a possible D gene (6 bases). Germline-derived CDR1 and CDR2 are LNHDA and SQIVND (reference sequence). The V end lost 5 bases, the J end lost 8 bases, and 15 bases lay between the germline ends. The CDR3 has 13 residues.

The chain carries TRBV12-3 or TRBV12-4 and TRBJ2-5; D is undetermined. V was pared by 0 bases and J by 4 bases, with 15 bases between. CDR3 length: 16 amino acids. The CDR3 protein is CASSLATPLERETQYF. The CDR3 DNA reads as TGTGCCAGCAGTTTAGCTACCCCTTTGGAACGAGAGACCCAGTACTTC.